These T cell receptor beta chains were read from a single sample in a study of circulating and synovial CD4+ cells in juvenile arthritis. Using immunoSEQ multiplex PCR, the repertoire was profiled, and TCRdb retains in-frame clones only, with some absent. In the table there are over 11,000 clones, 65% to 85% of which are singletons. Sequencing was carried out using CD4+ T cells from synovial fluid. The receptors were gathered from a human patient with juvenile idiopathic arthritis. Some clones in this sample may be carry-over from other donors' samples. CDR3s include the opening cysteine and the closing phenylalanine or tryptophan. The order of the fields is V gene, J gene, D gene, clone size, CDR3 DNA, CDR3 protein. A D gene is named only where the DNA matches it firmly. Some rows have no size entry. The others give once, few or many, or a class for an expanded clone.

V: TRBV4-1; J: TRBJ2-1; D: .; size: medium-sized; DNA: TGCGCCAGCAGCCAAGGTACAGACGTGGCAGACAGCTCCTACAATGAGCAGTTCTTC; CDR3: CASSQGTDVADSSYNEQFF
V: TRBV11-3; J: TRBJ2-5; D: TRBD1; size: .; DNA: TGTGCCAGCAGCTTAGACAGGGGGACGACGACCCAGTACTTC; CDR3: CASSLDRGTTTQYF
V: TRBV9; J: TRBJ2-1; D: .; size: few; DNA: TGTGCCAGCAGCGTAACCCCCGGACTAAGCTCCTACAATGAGCAGTTCTTC; CDR3: CASSVTPGLSSYNEQFF
V: TRBV7-9; J: TRBJ1-2; D: .; size: few; DNA: TGTGCCAGCAGCTCCCTTGCGGGGCGGGACTATGGCTACACCTTC; CDR3: CASSSLAGRDYGYTF
V: TRBV6-1; J: TRBJ2-3; D: TRBD2; size: .; DNA: TGTGCCAGCAGTGAACCCTACGGGGGGGCAGATACGCAGTATTTT; CDR3: CASSEPYGGADTQYF
V: TRBV5-1; J: TRBJ1-1; D: TRBD1; size: .; DNA: TGCGCCAGCAGCTGGGCCTCGGACAGGTACACTGAAGCTTTCTTT; CDR3: CASSWASDRYTEAFF
V: TRBV5-4; J: TRBJ2-5; D: .; size: .; DNA: TGTGCCAGCAGCTTGGTGGGCAGGGGGGAAGAGACCCAGTACTTC; CDR3: CASSLVGRGEETQYF
V: TRBV28; J: TRBJ2-7; D: .; size: .; DNA: TGTGCCAGCTGTCCAGGGGCCTACGAGCAGTACTTC; CDR3: CASCPGAYEQYF
V: TRBV9; J: TRBJ1-2; D: TRBD1; size: .; DNA: TGTGCCAGCAGCTCCCCATCAGGGGGCCGCCCCTTAGGGGGCTACACCTTC; CDR3: CASSSPSGGRPLGGYTF
V: TRBV4-1; J: TRBJ2-2; D: .; size: .; DNA: TGCGCCAGCAGCCCTTTAGCTGCCTCGAACACCGGGGAGCTGTTTTTT; CDR3: CASSPLAASNTGELFF
V: TRBV6-6; J: TRBJ2-6; D: .; size: .; DNA: TGTGCCAGCCCATCTGGGGCCAACGTCCTGACTTTC; CDR3: CASPSGANVLTF
V: TRBV7-6; J: TRBJ2-5; D: TRBD2; size: .; DNA: TGTGCCAGCACCAAAGCGGGGCAAGAGACCCAGTACTTC; CDR3: CASTKAGQETQYF
V: TRBV15; J: TRBJ1-2; D: .; size: .; DNA: TGTGCCACCAGCAGAGTATCTATTCGAGGGTCCGGCTACACCTTC; CDR3: CATSRVSIRGSGYTF
V: TRBV4-2; J: TRBJ1-1; D: .; size: once; DNA: TGTGCCAGCAGCCAGGAGCACAGGGTTTCTGAAGCTTTCTTT; CDR3: CASSQEHRVSEAFF
V: TRBV4-3; J: TRBJ2-5; D: .; size: .; DNA: TGCGCCAGCAGCCAAGATCAACAGGCCCAAGAGACCCAGTACTTC; CDR3: CASSQDQQAQETQYF
V: TRBV4-1; J: TRBJ2-2; D: .; size: .; DNA: TGCGCCAGCAGCCCAAACACCCAGGGGACCGGGGAGCTGTTTTTT; CDR3: CASSPNTQGTGELFF
V: TRBV9; J: TRBJ2-2; D: .; size: .; DNA: TGTGCCAGCAGCGTAGGGACTTCCACCGGGGAGCTGTTTTTT; CDR3: CASSVGTSTGELFF
V: TRBV4-3; J: TRBJ2-7; D: TRBD1; size: .; DNA: TGCGCCAGCAGCGCAAGACAGGGGCTCTCCTACGAGCAGTACTTC; CDR3: CASSARQGLSYEQYF
V: TRBV11-2; J: TRBJ2-1; D: .; size: .; DNA: TGTGCCAGCAGCCTAGATAACAGCGGGCCCGAGCAGTTCTTC; CDR3: CASSLDNSGPEQFF
V: TRBV6-1; J: TRBJ2-7; D: .; size: once; DNA: TGTGCCAGCAGACCGACTCGGGCAGCGGCCTACGAGCAGTACTTC; CDR3: CASRPTRAAAYEQYF
V: TRBV7-2; J: TRBJ1-3; D: .; size: .; DNA: TGTGCCAGCAGCTTACGGAGGAGCTCTGGAAACACCATATATTTT; CDR3: CASSLRRSSGNTIYF
V: TRBV9; J: TRBJ2-3; D: .; size: .; DNA: TGTGCCAGCAGTCCACGCGGTCCCCTAGTAACAGATACGCAGTATTTT; CDR3: CASSPRGPLVTDTQYF
V: TRBV6-6; J: TRBJ1-2; D: .; size: .; DNA: TGCGCCAGCAGTTACCTGGACAGCAAGGGTCCCTATGGCTACACCTTC; CDR3: CASSYLDSKGPYGYTF
V: TRBV5-1; J: TRBJ2-1; D: TRBD2; size: .; DNA: TGCGCCAGCAGCTTGGCTAGCGGGATGACCTACAATGAGCAGTTCTTC; CDR3: CASSLASGMTYNEQFF
V: TRBV15; J: TRBJ2-7; D: TRBD1; size: .; DNA: TGTGCCACCAGCGGACAGGGCGCGGACGAGCAGTACTTC; CDR3: CATSGQGADEQYF
V: TRBV30; J: TRBJ2-3; D: TRBD2; size: .; DNA: TGTGCCTGGAATAGCGTGGGGGGGAAAGATACGCAGTATTTT; CDR3: CAWNSVGGKDTQYF
V: TRBV4-1; J: TRBJ2-2; D: TRBD2; size: .; DNA: TGCGCCAGCAGCCAAGATATTACTAGCGGGAGTATCGGGGAGCTGTTTTTT; CDR3: CASSQDITSGSIGELFF
V: TRBV20-1; J: TRBJ1-2; D: .; size: .; DNA: TGCAGTGCTAGTAATTATGGCTACACCTTC; CDR3: CSASNYGYTF
V: TRBV4-2; J: TRBJ1-5; D: TRBD1; size: .; DNA: TGTGCCAGCAGCCAATTTCAGGGGGATAGCAATCAGCCCCAGCATTTT; CDR3: CASSQFQGDSNQPQHF
V: TRBV28; J: TRBJ1-5; D: .; size: .; DNA: TGTGCCAGCAGTCACGCCAGGAACAATCAGCCCCAGCATTTT; CDR3: CASSHARNNQPQHF
V: TRBV10-1; J: TRBJ2-7; D: .; size: .; DNA: TGCGCCGGCAGTGGAGGATCAGGGGTCTACGAGCAGTACTTC; CDR3: CAGSGGSGVYEQYF
V: TRBV30; J: TRBJ2-6; D: .; size: .; DNA: TGTGCCTGGAGTGGGAGCACAATAAGCTCTGGGGCCAACGTCCTGACTTTC; CDR3: CAWSGSTISSGANVLTF
V: TRBV12-5; J: TRBJ2-1; D: TRBD1; size: .; DNA: TGTGCTAGTGGTTTGGACACAGGGGGCCCCTTTAGGAATGAGCAGTTCTTC; CDR3: CASGLDTGGPFRNEQFF
V: TRBV30; J: TRBJ2-7; D: TRBD1; size: .; DNA: TGTGCCTGGAGACCCGGGACAGGTACGGGCGAGCAGTACTTC; CDR3: CAWRPGTGTGEQYF
V: TRBV27; J: TRBJ1-1; D: .; size: .; DNA: TGTGCCAGCAGTTTATTCGACCCATCGGGGACTGAAGCTTTCTTT; CDR3: CASSLFDPSGTEAFF
V: TRBV28; J: TRBJ1-2; D: .; size: .; DNA: TGTGCCAGCAGGACCCAGGACGTCGGGATTAGTGGCTACACCTTC; CDR3: CASRTQDVGISGYTF
V: TRBV5-1; J: TRBJ2-2; D: .; size: .; DNA: TGCGCCAGCAGCTTCCCAGACACCGGGGAGCTGTTTTTT; CDR3: CASSFPDTGELFF
V: TRBV29-1; J: TRBJ2-3; D: TRBD2; size: .; DNA: TGCAGCGCGTGGATAGTAGCGGGAGCCGGAGATACGCAGTATTTT; CDR3: CSAWIVAGAGDTQYF
V: TRBV7-6; J: TRBJ1-1; D: TRBD1; size: .; DNA: TGTGCCAGCAGCCTTTCAGGGGGTCGGAACACTGAAGCTTTCTTT; CDR3: CASSLSGGRNTEAFF
V: TRBV4-1; J: TRBJ1-5; D: .; size: .; DNA: TGCGCCAGCAGCCGCGCCGAGGCGGGCTATAGCAATCAGCCCCAGCATTTT; CDR3: CASSRAEAGYSNQPQHF
V: TRBV28; J: TRBJ2-5; D: TRBD2; size: .; DNA: TGTGCCAGCAGTTCTAGCGGGAGGGAAGAGACCCAGTACTTC; CDR3: CASSSSGREETQYF
V: TRBV4-2; J: TRBJ2-7; D: TRBD2; size: .; DNA: TGTGCCAGCAGCCAAGATCGGAGGCTAGCGGGTACCTACGAGCAGTACTTC; CDR3: CASSQDRRLAGTYEQYF
V: TRBV7-9; J: TRBJ2-2; D: TRBD1; size: .; DNA: TGTGCCAGCAGCTCTCTCTTGACAGGGGCGGGCGGGGAGCTGTTTTTT; CDR3: CASSSLLTGAGGELFF
V: TRBV7-2; J: TRBJ2-3; D: TRBD2; size: .; DNA: TGTGCCAGCAGCGAATCCTTAGCGGGGGGGCCGGATACGCAGTATTTT; CDR3: CASSESLAGGPDTQYF
V: TRBV27; J: TRBJ2-5; D: TRBD1; size: .; DNA: TGTGCCAGCAGCTTCCTCGGACAGGGAGAAGAGGCCCAGTACTTC; CDR3: CASSFLGQGEEAQYF
V: TRBV7-9; J: TRBJ1-3; D: .; size: .; DNA: TGTGCCAGCAGCTCGATCCAGGGGTTGCTCTCTGGAAACACCATATATTTT; CDR3: CASSSIQGLLSGNTIYF
V: TRBV5-1; J: TRBJ2-7; D: TRBD1; size: .; DNA: TGCGCCAGCAGCGAAAACAGGGGCGAGCAGTGCTTC; CDR3: CASSENRGEQCF
V: TRBV6-5; J: TRBJ1-2; D: .; size: .; DNA: TGTGCCAGCAGTCCTATGTCCGGGATCCATGGCTACACCTTC; CDR3: CASSPMSGIHGYTF
V: TRBV5-1; J: TRBJ2-7; D: TRBD1; size: .; DNA: TGCGCCAGCAGCTTGGATATGCGACAGGGGTCCTACGAGCAGTACTTC; CDR3: CASSLDMRQGSYEQYF
V: TRBV7-2; J: TRBJ1-6; D: .; size: .; DNA: TGTGCCAGCAGCTTCCTAACAGGGAATTCACCCCTCCACTTT; CDR3: CASSFLTGNSPLHF